The 32 T cell receptor beta chains listed next were all sequenced from one sample in a study of cytomegalovirus exposure and HLA in healthy donors. Profiled with immunoSEQ multiplex PCR; TCRdb holds only in-frame clones, not every one. This table has roughly 60,000 clones, 90% to 95% appearing once. What was sequenced was PBMCs. These receptors were obtained from a woman younger than 30 in good health and CMV-seropositive.

The CDR3: CAPKRENEQFF. The CDR3 DNA follows: TGTGCCCCCAAGCGGGAGAATGAGCAGTTCTTC. This chain links TRBV9 with TRBJ2-1, with TRBD2 matching over 8 bases. This CDR3 region has 11 residues. Germline trimming cut 10 bases from V and 7 bases from J; bases unmatched to any gene: 4. The germline V gene has CDR1 SGDLS and CDR2 YYNGEE.

This chain connects TRBV30 to TRBJ1-1; D possibly corresponds to TRBD1 (6 bases). Germline V gene lookup returns CDR1 GTSNPN and CDR2 SVGIG (reference sequence). Trimming took 2 bases from V and 1 from J, leaving 14 bases between them. This CDR3 comprises 15 residues. The CDR3 nucleotides are TGTGCCTGGAGTTCTCGGACAGTCACGAACACTGAAGCTTTCTTT. Translation gives CAWSSRTVTNTEAFF.

This chain uses TRBV5-6 with TRBJ2-7; the D gene is possibly TRBD2 (5 bases). V was trimmed by 0 bases and J by 3 bases, leaving 19 bases between them. Germline values: CDR1 SGHDT, CDR2 YYEEEE. CDR3 length equals 17 residues. The CDR3 is CASSLGGVGVIFYEQYF. The CDR3 DNA follows: TGTGCCAGCAGCTTGGGCGGAGTGGGAGTTATCTTCTACGAGCAGTACTTC.

The genes are TRBV6-5 and TRBJ1-2; 8 nucleotides align to TRBD1. The germline CDR1 and CDR2 sequences are MNHEY and SVGAGI. The junction had 11 bases not matched to a gene; V was cut back by 4 bases and J by 4 bases. This CDR3 contains 16 residues. In nucleotides, the CDR3 is TGTGCCAGCAGTTTGACAGGGGTCCCGGGTGCCTATGGCTACACCTTC. This encodes CASSLTGVPGAYGYTF.

The rearrangement joins TRBV11-2 to TRBJ1-2, with D possibly being TRBD1 (6 bases). The CDR3 contains 14 residues. V lost 4 bases, J lost 5 bases, and 14 bases lay in between. CDR1 is SGHAT, CDR2 FQNNGV, per germline. The CDR3 is CASSSTRGGYGYTF. In nucleotides, the CDR3 is TGTGCCAGCAGCTCGACCAGGGGAGGGTATGGCTACACCTTC.

This chain uses TRBV6-5 with TRBJ2-1; the match to TRBD2 covers 11 bases. CDR1 is MNHEY and CDR2 is SVGAGI in the germline V gene. V lost 7 bases, J lost 8 bases, and 7 bases stayed unmatched. The CDR3 consists of 14 residues. The CDR3 region has the DNA TGTGCCAGCACCCGACTAGCGGGACGGGATGAGCAGTTCTTC. The encoded protein is CASTRLAGRDEQFF.

This sequence joins TRBV6-5 and TRBJ2-5, with TRBD2 identical over 7 bases. The CDR3 covers 14 residues. With V trimmed by 6 bases and J by 2 bases, 6 bases remained unmatched. Germline values: CDR1 MNHEY, CDR2 SVGAGI. CDR3 loop: CASSSGRGQETQYF. Written as DNA, the CDR3 is TGTGCCAGCAGCTCGGGGCGGGGGCAAGAGACCCAGTACTTC.

The sample holds one count of this clone. The rearrangement links TRBV27 to TRBJ1-1; a weak D match, TRBD1 (5 bases). The ends were cut back, 6 bases at V and 0 bases at J, with 8 bases in the middle. In germline, CDR1 is MNHEY, CDR2 SMNVEV (reference sequence). The CDR3 is 13 residues long. CDR3 nucleotide sequence: TGTGCCAGCAGGCAGGGCGTGAACACTGAAGCTTTCTTT. It specifies CASRQGVNTEAFF.

This chain joins TRBV6-5 and TRBJ2-7; 11 positions match TRBD2. V was clipped by 4 bases and J by 5 bases; unmatched bases: 7. The CDR3 contains 15 residues. CDR1 and CDR2 (germline): MNHEY, SVGAGI. The CDR3 region is CASSSIAGGIDEQYF. In DNA, the CDR3 is TGTGCCAGCAGTTCAATAGCGGGAGGGATCGACGAGCAGTACTTC.

The gene calls are TRBV29-1 and TRBJ1-2, with a weak D call TRBD1 (6 bases). Germline lookup yields CDR1 SQVTM and CDR2 ANQGSEA. V lost 0 bases, J lost 4 bases, and 9 bases lay in between. The CDR3 totals 13 residues. The CDR3 DNA reads TGCAGCGTTGAAGAATTAGGGGGCTATGGCTACACCTTC. Its translation is CSVEELGGYGYTF.

The chain recombines TRBV27 with TRBJ2-7, with 10 bases aligning to TRBD1. The germline V gene encodes CDR1 MNHEY and CDR2 SMNVEV (reference sequence). The ends lost 6 bases at V and 9 bases at J; junction bases unmatched: 11. The CDR3 consists of 14 residues. CDR3 loop: CASRTTGGSRGQYF. In nucleotides, the CDR3 is TGTGCCAGCAGAACGACAGGGGGCTCCAGAGGGCAGTACTTC.

CDR3 bases: TGTGCCAGCAGCTTGAGAGGTGACTACGAGCAGTACTTC. It is translated as CASSLRGDYEQYF. The chain is built from TRBV5-6 and TRBJ2-7; D remains unclear. V lost 1 base and J 3 bases, leaving 8 bases between the germline ends. Germline V gene lookup returns CDR1 SGHDT and CDR2 YYEEEE. The CDR3 sequence is 13 residues long. The full variable domain, with the rest looked up from reference TRBV5-6 and TRBJ2-7, is DAGVTQSPTHLIKTRGQQVTLRCSPKSGHDTVSWYQQALGQGPQFIFQYYEEEERQRGNFPDRFSGHQFPNYSSELNVNALLLGDSALYLCASSLRGDYEQYFGPGTRLTVT.

The rearrangement links TRBV5-1 to TRBJ2-7, with D possibly matching TRBD1 (6 bases). This CDR3 is 15 amino acids long. V lost 1 base, J lost 2 bases, and 13 bases lay in between. CDR1 SGHRS and CDR2 YFSETQ come from the germline V gene. The CDR3 region is CASSLLQGMAYEQYF. The CDR3 DNA is TGCGCCAGCAGCTTGTTGCAGGGGATGGCCTACGAGCAGTACTTC.

The chain joins TRBV6-6 to TRBJ2-7; D is uncertain. CDR3 length equals 15 residues. Germline V gives CDR1 MNHNY, CDR2 SVGAGI (reference sequence). Trimming shortened V by 2 bases and J by 6 bases, and 17 bases separated the two germline ends. CDR3 in DNA: TGTGCCAGCAGTTACCCCCCTGGGCCTCTTGGCGAGCAGTACTTC. This encodes CASSYPPGPLGEQYF.

This clone was seen only once. The V and J genes are TRBV19 and TRBJ2-1, with TRBD2 matching over 8 bases. This CDR3 spans 15 amino acids. Germline V lookup: CDR1 LNHDA, CDR2 SQIVND (reference sequence). V trimming: 4 bases; J trimming: 2 bases; junction bases outside the gene matches: 4. The CDR3 DNA reads TGTGCCAGTAGTACCACTAGCGGAGCCTACAATGAGCAGTTCTTC. Protein sequence: CASSTTSGAYNEQFF.

This chain connects TRBV7-2 to TRBJ2-1; 10 bases align to TRBD2. V lost 4 bases to trimming and J lost 1 base; unmatched junction nucleotides: 7. Per germline, CDR1 SGHTA and CDR2 FQGNSA. The CDR3 covers 17 residues. In DNA, the CDR3 is TGTGCCAGCAGCTCAGTAACTAGCGGGGCGTCCTACAATGAGCAGTTCTTC. Encoded protein: CASSSVTSGASYNEQFF.

This sequence joins TRBV28 and TRBJ2-2; 8 nucleotides line up with TRBD1. Germline V gene sequence: CDR1 MDHEN, CDR2 SYDVKM. The CDR3 has 16 amino acids. V shed 6 bases, J shed 1 base, and the junction held 7 bases outside the gene matches. The CDR3 bases are TGTGCCAGCAGACAAACCGGGACAGGGAACACCGGGGAGCTGTTTTTT. Translated: CASRQTGTGNTGELFF.

V gene TRBV19 combines with J gene TRBJ2-2; 11 bases match TRBD1. The CDR3 spans 14 residues. V dropped 7 bases and J dropped 7; count of bases not matched to a gene: 5. CDR1 and CDR2 from the germline V gene are LNHDA and SQIVND (reference sequence). CDR3 region: CASTPGQGVGELFF. DNA of the CDR3: TGTGCCAGTACCCCGGGACAGGGGGTCGGGGAGCTGTTTTTT.

The chain is built from TRBV18 and TRBJ1-2, with TRBD1 matching over 8 bases. The CDR3 is 15 amino acids. V dropped 6 bases and J dropped 7; count of bases not matched to a gene: 13. Germline CDR1 is KGHSH and CDR2 is LQKENI. The CDR3 DNA reads TGTGCCAGCTCCCCTGTGCCGCTGGGGACAGGTGGCTACACCTTC. It codes for CASSPVPLGTGGYTF.

The chain combines TRBV4-3 with TRBJ2-2, with D possibly matching TRBD1 (5 bases). V lost 6 bases to trimming and J lost 6 bases, with 14 bases between them. The CDR3 runs to 14 residues. The germline V gene encodes CDR1 LGHNA and CDR2 YSLEER. The CDR3 DNA follows: TGCGCCAGCAGTCTCGGACAACGGGCCGGGGAGCTGTTTTTT. Encoded protein: CASSLGQRAGELFF.

The V and J genes are TRBV7-9 and TRBJ2-1; the match to TRBD2 covers 7 bases. V trimming: 1 base; J trimming: 4 bases; junction bases outside the gene matches: 13. This CDR3 is built from 18 residues. Germline-derived CDR1 and CDR2 are SEHNR and FQNEAQ (reference sequence). For the CDR3, the DNA is TGTGCCAGCAGCTTAGAGAGAGGACTAGGGAATCGGTACAATGAGCAGTTCTTC. Protein sequence: CASSLERGLGNRYNEQFF.

V and J are TRBV5-1 and TRBJ2-2, with 7 bases matching TRBD1. The ends lost 0 bases at V and 0 bases at J; junction bases unmatched: 2. The CDR3 runs 16 residues. The V gene's germline CDR1 is SGHRS and CDR2 YFSETQ. The CDR3 DNA is TGCGCCAGCAGCTTGGCAGGGGGTTCGAACACCGGGGAGCTGTTTTTT. This gives the protein CASSLAGGSNTGELFF.

The chain uses TRBV6-6 and TRBJ1-2, with TRBD1 matching over 8 bases. J gave up 6 bases and V 11 bases, and 11 bases lay outside the gene matches. This CDR3 is built from 13 residues. CDR1 and CDR2 (germline): MNHNY, SVGAGI (reference sequence). CDR3 sequence (DNA): TGTGCCGCTGGGGGGGGACAGGTGGATGGCTACACCTTC. It encodes CAAGGGQVDGYTF.

The chain recombines TRBV10-3 with TRBJ2-7; 8 positions agree with TRBD1. V gave up 4 bases and J gave up 2 bases; unmatched junction bases: 25. CDR3 length equals 21 residues. Germline loops: CDR1 ENHRY, CDR2 SYGVKD. Here the CDR3 DNA reads TGTGCCATCAGTGGCCCACCCCCCGCGACAGGGGCCCGCCCAAACCCCTACGAGCAGTACTTC. Translating it yields CAISGPPPATGARPNPYEQYF.

The V gene is TRBV5-4, the J gene TRBJ2-3; 16 nucleotides align to TRBD2. This CDR3 comprises 18 residues. Per the germline V gene, CDR1 is SGHNT and CDR2 is YYREEE (reference sequence). V shed 4 bases and J 8 bases; nucleotides not matched to a gene: 13. This chain's CDR3 is CASSPAGGTSGRASTQYF. CDR3 nucleotide sequence: TGTGCCAGCAGCCCGGCAGGGGGGACTAGCGGGAGGGCCAGTACGCAGTATTTT.

The chain combines TRBV9 with TRBJ2-3; possible D gene TRBD1, 6 bases. Germline V gene lookup returns CDR1 SGDLS and CDR2 YYNGEE. The length of the CDR3 is 15 residues. Trimming removed 4 bases from V and 2 bases from J, with 14 bases in between. CDR3 protein: CASSSRDTSTDTQYF. The CDR3 DNA sequence: TGTGCCAGCAGCTCACGGGACACTTCCACAGATACGCAGTATTTT.

The V gene is TRBV29-1, the J gene TRBJ2-7; 7 bases match TRBD2. V shed 7 bases and J 6 bases; nucleotides not matched to a gene: 6. The CDR3 is 11 amino acids. The germline gives CDR1 SQVTM, CDR2 ANQGSEA. CDR3 amino acids: CSAVSGGEQYF. As DNA, the CDR3 is TGCAGCGCCGTTTCGGGGGGCGAGCAGTACTTC.

The chain couples TRBV5-1 to TRBJ2-1; maybe TRBD2 (6 bases). V was cut by 3 bases and J by 4 bases, with 20 bases left in between. This CDR3 spans 17 amino acids. Germline CDR1 and CDR2: SGHRS and YFSETQ. CDR3: CASSSISPGTLYNEQFF. Written as DNA, the CDR3 is TGCGCCAGCAGCTCAATATCCCCCGGGACTCTATACAATGAGCAGTTCTTC. The full variable domain, rest sourced from reference TRBV5-1 and TRBJ2-1, is KAGVTQTPRYLIKTRGQQVTLSCSPISGHRSVSWYQQTPGQGLQFLFEYFSETQRNKGNFPGRFSGRQFSNSRSEMNVSTLELGDSALYLCASSSISPGTLYNEQFFGPGTRLTVL.

V gene TRBV9 combines with J gene TRBJ2-5; unclear D gene. Germline CDR1 is SGDLS and CDR2 is YYNGEE. There are 13 residues in the CDR3. The ends were cut back, 0 bases at V and 2 bases at J, with 5 bases in the middle. The CDR3 bases are TGTGCCAGCAGCGTAGACTCGCAAGAGACCCAGTACTTC. This codes for CASSVDSQETQYF.

The J gene is TRBJ1-1, the V gene TRBV5-1; 7 nucleotides align to TRBD1. Per germline, CDR1 SGHRS and CDR2 YFSETQ. V lost 3 bases, J lost 0 bases, and 8 bases stayed unmatched. CDR3 length: 16 residues. In nucleotides, the CDR3 is TGCGCCAGCAGCTCTAGGGACAGCAACATGAACACTGAAGCTTTCTTT. Encoded protein: CASSSRDSNMNTEAFF.

The chain links TRBV30 to TRBJ2-2; D ambiguous. CDR1 GTSNPN and CDR2 SVGIG come from the germline V gene (reference sequence). Trimming left V 5 bases short and J 7 bases short, with 8 bases between. The CDR3 is 11 residues long. CDR3 sequence: CAWVEVGELFF. CDR3 bases: TGTGCCTGGGTAGAGGTCGGGGAGCTGTTTTTT.

The chain combines TRBV5-1 with TRBJ2-5; D is unresolved. The germline CDR1 and CDR2 sequences are SGHRS and YFSETQ. The CDR3 has 15 residues. V was trimmed by 0 bases and J by 5 bases, leaving 14 bases between them. The chain's CDR3 is CASSLALGARETQYF. The CDR3 nucleotides are TGCGCCAGCAGCTTGGCCCTAGGCGCGCGGGAGACCCAGTACTTC.